This TCR beta chain emerged from a study of blood T cell repertoires in COVID-19. Study context: The United States, Italy and Spain were the sources of the acute and convalescent COVID-19 samples.

Clones were sequenced by immunoSEQ multiplex PCR, and TCRdb holds only the in-frame ones, with some missing. Of about 110,000 clones listed, 75% to 95% were seen once; the top ten hold more than 0.9%. CDR3 length: 18 amino acids. Germline V gene data show CDR1 as SGHRS and CDR2 as YFSETQ. V lost 1 base, J lost 9 bases, and 26 bases lay in between. Sequences were obtained from peripheral blood. The receptor's source is a woman aged 25 to 39 with acute or convalescent COVID-19. The V and J genes are TRBV5-1 and TRBJ2-4; TRBD2 might be the D (6 bases). CDR3 residues: CASSLNSSADLVGSIQYF. Here the CDR3 DNA reads TGCGCCAGCAGCTTGAATAGTTCTGCGGACCTGGTCGGGAGCATTCAGTACTTC.